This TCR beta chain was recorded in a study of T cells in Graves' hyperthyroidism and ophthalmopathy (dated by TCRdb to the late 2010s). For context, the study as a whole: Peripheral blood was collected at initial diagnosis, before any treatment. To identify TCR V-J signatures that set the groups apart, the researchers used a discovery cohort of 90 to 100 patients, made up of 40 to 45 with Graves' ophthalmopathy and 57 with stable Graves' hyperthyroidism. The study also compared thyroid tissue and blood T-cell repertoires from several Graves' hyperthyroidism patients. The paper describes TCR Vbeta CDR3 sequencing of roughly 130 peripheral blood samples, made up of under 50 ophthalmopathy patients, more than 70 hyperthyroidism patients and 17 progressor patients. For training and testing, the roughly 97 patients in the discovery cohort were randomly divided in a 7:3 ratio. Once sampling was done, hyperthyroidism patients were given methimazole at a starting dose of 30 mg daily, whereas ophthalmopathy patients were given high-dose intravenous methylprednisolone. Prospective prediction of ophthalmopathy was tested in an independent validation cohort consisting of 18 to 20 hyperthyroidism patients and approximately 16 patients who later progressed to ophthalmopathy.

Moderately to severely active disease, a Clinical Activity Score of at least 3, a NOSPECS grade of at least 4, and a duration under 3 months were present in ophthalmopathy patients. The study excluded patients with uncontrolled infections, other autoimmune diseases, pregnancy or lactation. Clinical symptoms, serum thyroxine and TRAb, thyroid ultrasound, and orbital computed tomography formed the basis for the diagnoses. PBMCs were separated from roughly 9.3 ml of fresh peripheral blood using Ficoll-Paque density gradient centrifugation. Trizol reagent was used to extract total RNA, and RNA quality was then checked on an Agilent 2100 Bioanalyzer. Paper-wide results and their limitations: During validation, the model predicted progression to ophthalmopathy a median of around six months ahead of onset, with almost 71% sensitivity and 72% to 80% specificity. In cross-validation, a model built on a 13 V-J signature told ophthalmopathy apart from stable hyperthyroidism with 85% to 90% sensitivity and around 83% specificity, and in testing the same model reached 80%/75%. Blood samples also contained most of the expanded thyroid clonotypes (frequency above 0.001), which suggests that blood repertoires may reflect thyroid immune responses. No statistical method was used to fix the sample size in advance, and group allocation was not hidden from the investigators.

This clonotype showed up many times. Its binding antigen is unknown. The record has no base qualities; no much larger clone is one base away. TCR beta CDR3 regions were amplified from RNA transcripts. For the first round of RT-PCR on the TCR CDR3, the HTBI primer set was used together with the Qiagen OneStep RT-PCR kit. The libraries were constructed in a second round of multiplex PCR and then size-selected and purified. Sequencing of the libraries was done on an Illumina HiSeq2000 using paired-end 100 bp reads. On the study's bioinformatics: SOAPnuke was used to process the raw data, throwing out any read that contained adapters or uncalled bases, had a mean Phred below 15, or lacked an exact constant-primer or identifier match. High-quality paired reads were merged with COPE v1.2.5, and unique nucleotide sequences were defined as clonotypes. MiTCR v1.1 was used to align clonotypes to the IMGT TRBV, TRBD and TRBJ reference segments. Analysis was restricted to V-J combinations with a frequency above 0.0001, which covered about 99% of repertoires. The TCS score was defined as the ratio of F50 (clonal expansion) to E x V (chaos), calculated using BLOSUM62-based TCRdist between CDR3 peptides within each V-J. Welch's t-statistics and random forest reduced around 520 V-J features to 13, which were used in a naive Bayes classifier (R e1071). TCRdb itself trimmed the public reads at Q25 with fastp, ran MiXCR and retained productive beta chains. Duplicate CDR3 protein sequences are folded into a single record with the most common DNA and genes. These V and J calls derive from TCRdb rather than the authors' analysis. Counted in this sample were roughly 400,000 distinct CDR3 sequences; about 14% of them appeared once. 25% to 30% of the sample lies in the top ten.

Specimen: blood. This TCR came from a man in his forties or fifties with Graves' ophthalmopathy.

The CDR3 loop reads CASSLLMYNEQFF. The DNA is as follows: TGTGCCAGCAGTTTACTTATGTACAATGAGCAGTTCTTC. The rearrangement combines TRBV6-2 or TRBV6-3 with TRBJ2-1; no confident D gene assignment can be made. CDR3 length: 13 amino acids, cysteine to phenylalanine. The retained sequence is limited to the CDR3, 39 bases, with the frame set at the first base. Taken from the germline V gene, the CDR1 and CDR2 loops are MNHEY and SVGEGT. V was cut back by 4 bases and J by 4 bases, leaving a gap of 8 bases between them.